This T cell receptor (beta chain) was sequenced in a study of siplizumab effects on memory and regulatory T cells. Overall study findings and caveats: Solely a minor proportion of alloreactive clones could be assigned to unstimulated subsets. Siplizumab produced a significant drop in alloreactive sequences attributable to unstimulated CD4+ memory cells.

The assay was immunoSEQ multiplex PCR, and TCRdb's table has in-frame clones only and misses some. The sample has more than 75,000 clones, roughly 93% seen once. A remark on this clone: Its antigen is not identified.

The CDR3 is 15 residues long. V dropped 0 bases and J dropped 13; count of bases not matched to a gene: 10. Germline values: CDR1 SGHDN, CDR2 FVKESK. The chain couples TRBV14 to TRBJ2-1; TRBD2 matches at 9 bases. Input material: CD8+ T cells sorted from blood. The sequence derives from a human donor in good health. CDR3 DNA: TGTGCCAGCAGCCAAGATCTGGTAGCGGGAGACCAACAGTTCTTC. Translating gives CASSQDLVAGDQQFF.